A selection of T cell receptor beta chains follows, all from one sample in a study of T cell changes during pregnancy in multiple sclerosis. Method: immunoSEQ multiplex PCR; TCRdb's copy keeps in-frame clones and lacks some. The data hold 30,000 or so clones, with roughly 87% observed a single time. The material was CD8+ T cells from peripheral blood mononuclear cells, obtained in the third trimester of pregnancy. Receptors were obtained from a female donor with multiple sclerosis, enrolled in a pregnancy study. The CDR3 runs from the conserved cysteine through the conserved F or W. A D gene is named only where the DNA matches it firmly. Expanded clones are given a class, and other clones once, few, many or no size at all.

d_gene	v_gene	abundance	j_gene	CDR3nt	CDR3aa
TRBD1	TRBV10-3	NA	TRBJ2-7	TGTGCCAGCGGGACAGGGGGTGTCTCCTACGAGCAGTACTTC	CASGTGGVSYEQYF
NA	TRBV6-1	few	TRBJ2-2	TGTGTAAGCTTGGGGAGTTCCGGGGAGCTGTTTTTT	CVSLGSSGELFF
NA	TRBV7-2	NA	TRBJ2-3	TGTGCCAGCAGGATAGGGTCTTTGGGGGGGCATAGGACAGATACGCAGTATTTT	CASRIGSLGGHRTDTQYF
TRBD1	TRBV28	NA	TRBJ1-5	TGTGCCAGCTCACAGGGGTTTGGCAATCAGCCCCAGCATTTT	CASSQGFGNQPQHF
NA	TRBV14	NA	TRBJ2-3	TGTGCCAGCAGCCAAGCGCAACTCGGGGGCACAGATACGCAGTATTTT	CASSQAQLGGTDTQYF
TRBD1	TRBV4-1	NA	TRBJ2-2	TGCGCCAGCAGCCAAGGGCCAGGGGGTAACACCGGGGAGCTGTTTTTT	CASSQGPGGNTGELFF
NA	TRBV7-9	NA	TRBJ2-5	TGTGCCAGCAGCTTTACCCCGGAGGAGGGAGAGACCCAGTACTTC	CASSFTPEEGETQYF
TRBD1	TRBV27	NA	TRBJ1-2	TGTGCCAGCAGTTCCGACAGGGGGCGGGATGGCTACACCTTC	CASSSDRGRDGYTF
TRBD1	TRBV7-6	NA	TRBJ2-7	TGTGCCAGCAGCTTAACCCGGTTGGGGACAGGGGACTACGAGCAGTACTTC	CASSLTRLGTGDYEQYF
TRBD1	TRBV25-1	NA	TRBJ1-1	TGTGCCAGCAGTGAATCCAAGGGGGCCCTGAACACTGAAGCTTTCTTT	CASSESKGALNTEAFF
TRBD2	TRBV6-1	NA	TRBJ2-1	TGTGCCAGCAGTGAAATGGATAGCGGGGGGCCCTACAATGAGCAGTTCTTC	CASSEMDSGGPYNEQFF
NA	TRBV7-9	NA	TRBJ1-1	TGTGCCAGCAGCATAGACAGAATACTCATGAACACTGAAGCTTTCTTT	CASSIDRILMNTEAFF
TRBD2	TRBV5-1	NA	TRBJ2-7	TGCGCCAGCAGCCCGGGACTAGCGGGAGGTTACTCCTACGAGCAGTACTTC	CASSPGLAGGYSYEQYF
TRBD1	TRBV6-1	NA	TRBJ2-7	TGTGCCAGCAGTGAAGCGGAAGGGTGGCAGGGGGCCAACGAGCAGTACTTC	CASSEAEGWQGANEQYF
NA	TRBV4-1	NA	TRBJ2-6	TGCGCCAGCAGCCAACTCTCTGGGGCCAACGTCCTGACTTTC	CASSQLSGANVLTF
TRBD2	TRBV29-1	NA	TRBJ2-1	TGCAGCGTTGTCGGGACTAGCGGGAGAAGGGTGTACAATGAGCAGTTCTTC	CSVVGTSGRRVYNEQFF
NA	TRBV7-4	NA	TRBJ2-5	TGTGCCAGCAGCTTAGAGGGGGTGGGAGGGGACCAAGAGACCCAGTACTTC	CASSLEGVGGDQETQYF
NA	TRBV7-2	NA	TRBJ2-7	TGTGCCAGCAGCGAGGGTAGCGTCGTGGGTTGGAACTTC	CASSEGSVVGWNF
NA	TRBV7-3	NA	TRBJ2-7	TGTGCCAGCAGCCCTCATCGCAGGGGTATCAGCTACGAGCAGTACTTC	CASSPHRRGISYEQYF
TRBD1	TRBV19	NA	TRBJ2-1	TGTGCCAGTAGTATGGTAGGACAGGTACACAATGAGCAGTTCTTC	CASSMVGQVHNEQFF
TRBD2	TRBV7-2	NA	TRBJ2-7	TGTGCCAGCAGCTTAGCGGGTAGCGGGAGGGGCTACGAGCAGTACTTC	CASSLAGSGRGYEQYF
NA	TRBV13	NA	TRBJ2-7	TGTGCCAGCAGAGCGGACTCCTCCCCCTACGAGCAGTACTTC	CASRADSSPYEQYF
TRBD1	TRBV29-1	NA	TRBJ2-1	TGCAGCGTTGGGGACAGGGTTTACAATGAGCAGTTCTTC	CSVGDRVYNEQFF
NA	TRBV27	NA	TRBJ1-5	TGTGCCAGCAGTCACAGAGATAGCAATCAGCCCCAGCATTTT	CASSHRDSNQPQHF
NA	TRBV6-5	medium-sized	TRBJ1-5	TGTGCCAGCAGTTACCGACAGTCAGGCAATCAGCCCCAGCATTTT	CASSYRQSGNQPQHF
NA	TRBV27	NA	TRBJ2-6	TGTGCCAGCAGTAATCCGGGTAGCTCTGGGGCCAACGTCCTGACTTTC	CASSNPGSSGANVLTF
TRBD2	TRBV9	NA	TRBJ2-1	TGTGCCAGCGCTATGGGAGGGGCAGCCTACAATGAGCAGTTCTTC	CASAMGGAAYNEQFF
TRBD2	TRBV18	NA	TRBJ2-7	TGTGCCAGCTCACCTGGGACTAGCGGGGGGGGCTACTACGAGCAGTACTTC	CASSPGTSGGGYYEQYF
NA	TRBV7-2	NA	TRBJ2-1	TGTGCCAGCAGCTTCTCCAATGAGCAGTTCTTC	CASSFSNEQFF
NA	TRBV7-2	NA	TRBJ1-5	TGTGCCAGCAGCCTCAACGGGTTAAGCTATAGCAATCAGCCCCAGCATTTT	CASSLNGLSYSNQPQHF
NA	TRBV6-5	NA	TRBJ2-5	TGTGCCAGCTTCGTACTGGGGAGGGAGACCCAGTACTTC	CASFVLGRETQYF
NA	TRBV29-1	NA	TRBJ2-5	TGCAGCGTTGGAGTCCAAGAGACCCAGTACTTC	CSVGVQETQYF
TRBD1	TRBV5-5	NA	TRBJ2-5	TGTGCCAGCAGCCTCGGGACAGGGGGCTCCCAAGAGACCCAGTACTTC	CASSLGTGGSQETQYF
TRBD1	TRBV29-1	NA	TRBJ2-1	TGCAGCGTTGAGGGACAGGGTACTTACAATGAGCAGTTCTTC	CSVEGQGTYNEQFF
TRBD2	TRBV9	many	TRBJ2-5	TGTGCCAGCAGCATAGCGGGAGGTACACACCAAGAGACCCAGTACTTC	CASSIAGGTHQETQYF
TRBD2	TRBV25-1	NA	TRBJ2-2	TGTGCCTCCGCTTTGCGGGAGGGCGGGGAGCTGTTTTTT	CASALREGGELFF
TRBD2	TRBV6-4	NA	TRBJ2-3	TGTGCCAGCAGTGACAGCGGGGGGGCCCCCACAGATACGCAGTATTTT	CASSDSGGAPTDTQYF
TRBD2	TRBV11-2	NA	TRBJ2-7	TGTGCCAGCAGCCTGGGACTAGCAGGGTACGAGCAGTACTTC	CASSLGLAGYEQYF
TRBD2	TRBV5-6	NA	TRBJ2-2	TGTGCCAGCAGCCCTCCGGGACTAGCCGGAACATCCGGGGAGCTGTTTTTT	CASSPPGLAGTSGELFF
NA	TRBV7-2	NA	TRBJ2-7	TGTGCCAGCAGCTTAGGGCCAATCAATGAGCAGTACTTC	CASSLGPINEQYF
NA	TRBV11-2	NA	TRBJ1-1	TGTGCCAGCAGCTTAGATGGGACTAGAAGGGGTCGAGGCTCTGAAGCTTTCTTT	CASSLDGTRRGRGSEAFF
TRBD2	TRBV4-2	NA	TRBJ2-1	TGTGCCAGCAGCCAAGAAGGGGGCAAGGGACTAGCGCCTTACAATGAGCAGTTCTTC	CASSQEGGKGLAPYNEQFF
NA	TRBV7-8	NA	TRBJ2-2	TGTGCCAGCAGCTTAATGGGGGGGCGGTTGAACACCGGGGAGCTGTTTTTT	CASSLMGGRLNTGELFF
TRBD1	TRBV20-1	NA	TRBJ1-2	TGCAGTGCTGACAGGGGGAGTGGCTACACCTTC	CSADRGSGYTF
NA	TRBV27	NA	TRBJ1-5	TGTGCCAGCAGTTTATGGGGACTGATGAATCAGCCCCAGCATTTT	CASSLWGLMNQPQHF
NA	TRBV2	NA	TRBJ1-6	TGTGCCAGCAGTAAGGGGACGGTGACTAGCTCCTATAATTCACCCCTCCACTTT	CASSKGTVTSSYNSPLHF
NA	TRBV2	once	TRBJ1-2	TGTGCCATCCCTACGTCCCGGGTAAACTATGGCTACACCTTC	CAIPTSRVNYGYTF
TRBD2	TRBV9	NA	TRBJ2-3	TGTGCCAGCAGCCCCTTTGTTTCGGGAGGGCAAGATACGCAGTATTTT	CASSPFVSGGQDTQYF